This T cell receptor (beta chain) was documented in a study of CXCR3-negative and CXCR3-positive naive CD8 T cells (dated by TCRdb to about 2019). Broadly, across the study: In total, 130 million to 150 million TRB reads were obtained, corresponding to roughly 1.5 +/- 0.3 million reads per library. Data from ten to twelve donors, pooled across two independent experiments, went into the diversity and physicochemical repertoire analyses. The TRBV-TRBJ cluster analysis covered naive subsets from about 5 donors and memory cells from 3 donors.

The CDR3 spans 14 residues, from the cysteine through the phenylalanine. No DNA was logged. CDR1 is given as MGHRA and CDR2 as YSYEKL, both from the germline V gene. For every CD8+ T cell subset, over 250,000 cells were flow-sorted straight into RLT lysis buffer, and each subset was sorted in triplicate. To exclude memory contaminants, naive CD8+ T cells were stringently defined as CD45RO-CCR7+CD27+CD95-. Using standard density gradient centrifugation, peripheral blood mononuclear cells were isolated from buffy coats. A FACSAria III was used to flow-sort naive CXCR3-negative and CXCR3-positive CD8+ T cells. An RNeasy Mini Kit was used to extract total RNA from the sorted cells. What the work shows at the level of the full study, not this receptor alone: Because surface CD5, which has been linked to self-reactivity in mice, was comparable between naive subsets, TCR interaction strength was also inferred from TRB CDR3 physicochemical properties. Compared with CXCR3-negative naive cells, CXCR3-positive naive cells had TRB CDR3s with higher hydrophobicity (lower Kidera factor 4), lower energy, and higher strength and volume indices. Both naive subsets had comparably high repertoire diversity, while memory CD8+ T cells had much lower repertoire diversity. Similar TRBV-TRBJ usage was shown by naive CXCR3-negative and CXCR3-positive cells from the same donor, whereas distinct patterns were shown by memory cells. Freshly isolated PBMCs were used for most assays because CXCR3 expression partially decreased after cryopreservation.

A word on this clonotype: Its antigen target is currently unknown.

TCRdb shows the sequencer as NextSeq 550. The Human TCR Profiling Kit (MiLaboratory) was used to make UMI-labeled 5' RACE TRB cDNA libraries. cDNA synthesis used the entire amount of extracted RNA, and PCR amplification then used the entire amount of cDNA produced. The libraries were made side by side, with each library going through the same number of PCR cycles. As for the original processing: With a requirement of at least two reads per UMI, MIGEC and MiXCR extracted about 50,000 +/- 10,000 unique UMI-labeled TRB cDNA molecules per library. Each library averaged approximately 40,000 +/- 10,000 functional in-frame TRB CDR3 nucleotide clonotypes without stop codons. After downsampling to 5000 UMI-labeled TRB molecules per sample, diversity metrics, including normalized Shannon-Wiener and Chao1, were computed in VDJtools. VDJtools was used to calculate clonotype-size-weighted physicochemical properties of the central five CDR3 residues, namely interaction energy, strength, volume and Kidera factor 4. Following TCRdb reprocessing, every CDR3 protein sequence forms one entry, and DNA is not provided. These V and J calls originate from TCRdb's pipeline instead of the authors' own analysis. The sample's records list 100,000 to 150,000 distinct CDR3 sequences. The top ten hold around 0.41% of the sample.

The V and J segments used are TRBV4-1 and TRBJ1-5; TCRdb reports TRBD1, a call that lacks DNA to check it against. Input material: naive CXCR3+ CD8+ T cells from blood. Reading the label with the study, this specimen's cell subset or site is: CD45RO-CCR7+CD27+CD95- naive CD8+ T cells expressing CXCR3 (TNR3+). The sequence was obtained from a human donor in good health. Some clones in this sample may be carry-over from other donors' samples. The CDR3 region reads CASSQGQGNQPQHF.